These 17 T cell receptor beta chains share one sample of origin, sequenced in a study of identical twins. TCRdb used MiXCR to reprocess the 5' RACE reads, holding one entry per CDR3 protein. The data contain 350,000 to 450,000 distinct CDR3 sequences, around 18% of them singletons. The sample was naive T cells sorted from blood. The receptors stem from a man in his fifties or sixties in good health.

Ten or more counts support this clonotype. The CDR3 sequence is CASSQVDTNQPQHF. As DNA, the CDR3 is TGCGCCAGCAGCCAAGTAGACACCAATCAGCCCCAGCATTTT. The chain carries TRBV4-1 and TRBJ1-5; D gene uncertain. The CDR3 spans 14 residues. Germline CDR1 is MGHRA and CDR2 is YSYEKL. V was cut by 1 base and J by 3 bases, with 7 bases left in between.

The chain uses TRBV15 and TRBJ2-5; maybe TRBD1 (6 bases). CDR1 LNHNV and CDR2 YYDKDF come from the germline V gene (reference sequence). V was trimmed by 4 bases and J by 5 bases, leaving 11 bases between them. The CDR3 runs to 13 residues. CDR3 in amino acids: CATSIQGRETQYF. For the CDR3, the DNA is TGTGCCACCAGCATACAGGGCCGGGAGACCCAGTACTTC.

This clonotype was recorded a few times. The CDR3: CASSQEGLAGTDTQYF. The CDR3 region has the DNA TGCGCCAGCAGCCAGGAAGGACTAGCGGGAACAGATACGCAGTATTTT. The chain couples TRBV4-3 to TRBJ2-3, with 12 nucleotides matching TRBD2. This CDR3 region has 16 residues. V lost 3 bases and J lost 3; bases outside the gene matches: 4. Germline assignment: CDR1 LGHNA and CDR2 YSLEER.

The V gene is TRBV6-8, the J gene TRBJ2-3; 13 bases align to TRBD2. This CDR3 region has 17 residues. V lost 4 bases, J lost 7 bases, and 11 bases stayed unmatched. Germline V gene data show CDR1 as MNHGY and CDR2 as SAAAGT. CDR3 coding DNA: TGTGCCAGCAGTTTCGAGACTAGCGGGGGGCCGCGCAATACGCAGTATTTT. Translation: CASSFETSGGPRNTQYF.

This clonotype was found many times. The chain links TRBV29-1 to TRBJ2-3; 7 positions match TRBD2. The CDR3 extends over 14 amino acids. V lost 0 bases to trimming and J lost 4 bases; unmatched junction nucleotides: 4. The germline V gene has CDR1 SQVTM and CDR2 ANQGSEA. For the CDR3, the DNA is TGCAGCGTTGAAGACGCGACTAGCCCAGATACGCAGTATTTT. This codes for CSVEDATSPDTQYF.

Comment on this clonotype: Just one base apart from a much larger clone, this may be a read error. Here the CDR3 reads CSAHARQGASYNEQFF. The CDR3 nucleotides are TGCAGTGCCCATGCCCGACAGGGGGCATCCTACAATGAGCAGTTCTTC. V is TRBV20-1 and J is TRBJ2-1; 10 nucleotides agree with TRBD1. The V segment lost 6 bases and the J segment 1 base; nucleotides outside the gene matches: 9. This CDR3 spans 16 amino acids. Germline CDR1 and CDR2: DFQATT and SNEGSKA (reference sequence).

This clonotype has a handful of counts. The V call is TRBV9, the J call TRBJ2-3; D is unclear. The V end lost 5 bases, the J end lost 0 bases, and 13 bases lay between the germline ends. This CDR3 comprises 15 residues. From germline, CDR1 is SGDLS and CDR2 YYNGEE. The CDR3 DNA reads as TGTGCCAGCAGTGACTCCAGAAGTAGCACAGATACGCAGTATTTT. Its protein product is CASSDSRSSTDTQYF.

This clonotype was seen only a few times. The chain employs TRBV5-6 and TRBJ2-3; 7 nucleotides align to TRBD2. V shed 4 bases, J shed 1 base, and the junction held 9 bases outside the gene matches. CDR3 length: 16 amino acids. Germline V gene data show CDR1 as SGHDT and CDR2 as YYEEEE. The CDR3 nucleotides are TGTGCCAGCAGCGAGGGAGGGGAATATGGCACAGATACGCAGTATTTT. Residues: CASSEGGEYGTDTQYF.

The chain uses TRBV4-1 and TRBJ2-1, with TRBD1 as a possible D gene (5 bases). From germline, CDR1 is MGHRA and CDR2 YSYEKL. V lost 1 base to trimming and J lost 6 bases, with 7 bases between them. The CDR3 sequence is 13 residues long. CDR3 bases: TGCGCCAGCAGCCAAGCCAGGGTCAATGAGCAGTTCTTC. This codes for CASSQARVNEQFF.

In this sample, this clonotype turned up a few times. CDR3 in amino acids: CSGLWTGVYEQFF. The CDR3 DNA is TGCAGTGGCTTATGGACAGGGGTCTATGAGCAGTTCTTC. The chain carries TRBV20-1 and TRBJ2-1; 9 positions agree with TRBD1. The CDR3 extends over 13 amino acids. V lost 7 bases to trimming and J lost 8 bases; unmatched junction nucleotides: 9. Germline V CDR1 and CDR2: DFQATT, SNEGSKA (reference sequence).

The chain employs TRBV5-1 and TRBJ1-5, with D possibly TRBD1 on 5 matching bases. CDR3 size: 19 residues. Germline CDR1 reads SGHRS; CDR2 reads YFSETQ. Between the trimmed V and J ends, which lost 4 bases and 2 bases, there was a span of 25 bases. CDR3 nucleotide sequence: TGCGCCAGCAGCCCGATCGCAAAATACGGGCAGGGAGGCAATCAGCCCCAGCATTTT. Translating it yields CASSPIAKYGQGGNQPQHF.

The chain couples TRBV20-1 to TRBJ2-5; D is perhaps TRBD2 (5 bases). The CDR3 runs 14 residues. Trimming took off 1 base at V and 5 bases at J, with 14 bases between the two ends. Germline loops: CDR1 DFQATT, CDR2 SNEGSKA (reference sequence). The CDR3 DNA follows: TGCAGTGCTAGAGGAGGTGTGGGCGGGGAGACCCAGTACTTC. Translating it yields CSARGGVGGETQYF.

This clonotype has ten or more counts. This sequence joins TRBV2 and TRBJ2-2; a possible D gene is TRBD2 (6 bases). Germline V gives CDR1 SNHLY, CDR2 FYNNEI. Trimming removed 7 bases from V and 1 base from J, with 10 bases in between. There are 14 residues in the CDR3. The CDR3 region has the DNA TGTGCCAGCACCGGGGGAGAGAACACCGGGGAGCTGTTTTTT. This encodes CASTGGENTGELFF.

This clonotype was seen only a few times. The J gene is TRBJ2-5, the V gene TRBV4-2; perhaps TRBD1 as D (6 bases). The CDR3 contains 14 residues. Trimming shortened V by 4 bases and J by 4 bases, and 13 bases separated the two germline ends. CDR1 and CDR2 (germline): LGHNA, YNFKEQ. The CDR3: CASSLQQGPETQYF. In DNA form, the CDR3 reads TGTGCCAGCAGCCTGCAACAGGGTCCAGAGACCCAGTACTTC.

The CDR3 nucleotides read TGTGCCAGCAGCTTGGATTTGGGATTCAGCTCTGAAGCTTTCTTT. It encodes CASSLDLGFSSEAFF. The chain has TRBV5-6 and TRBJ1-1; no clear D gene. Germline values: CDR1 SGHDT, CDR2 YYEEEE. The CDR3 contains 15 residues. Trimming took off 0 bases at V and 6 bases at J, with 15 bases between the two ends.

This clonotype was recorded a few times. This chain joins TRBV6-5 and TRBJ2-7; D is uncertain. The length of the CDR3 is 15 residues. Trimming removed 0 bases at V and 3 bases at J, with 12 bases between. Germline assignment: CDR1 MNHEY and CDR2 SVGAGI. CDR3 sequence reads: CASSYSSQRLYEQYF. The CDR3 coding sequence is TGTGCCAGCAGTTACTCGAGCCAGAGACTCTACGAGCAGTACTTC.

V is TRBV30 and J is TRBJ1-5; D is perhaps TRBD1 (6 bases). There are 13 residues in the CDR3. Trimming pared 5 bases from V and 7 bases from J, leaving 15 bases between. Germline-derived CDR1 and CDR2 are GTSNPN and SVGIG (reference sequence). The CDR3 DNA follows: TGTGCCTGGGCGGGGGGGCACAGACAGCCCCAGCATTTT. It translates to CAWAGGHRQPQHF.